Below, one TCR beta chain is given with its context. Its cognate antigen is unknown. The data were taken from a study of radiotherapy plus CTLA-4 blockade in lung cancer. The study's findings and limits: Blood saw expansion of tumor-derived TCR clones after radiotherapy plus ipilimumab.

Assay: immunoSEQ multiplex PCR; the TCRdb copy retains only in-frame clones and omits some. The sample consists of under 95,000 clones, under 80% of them appearing once. The CDR3 runs 13 residues. Per germline, CDR1 GTSNPN and CDR2 SVGIG (reference sequence). With 1 base clipped from V and 1 base from J, the junction kept 1 base outside the gene matches. The chain recombines TRBV30 with TRBJ2-7; 7 bases agree with TRBD1. The receptor comes from a human donor with non-small cell lung cancer whose response to radiotherapy plus ipilimumab could not be evaluated. Some clones in this sample may be carry-over from other donors' samples. Sample: peripheral blood, taken from a patient treated with radiotherapy plus ipilimumab. CDR3 residues: CAWSGQGSYEQYF. CDR3 coding DNA: TGTGCCTGGAGTGGACAGGGTTCCTACGAGCAGTACTTC.